The sample holds a few counts of the clone carrying this T cell receptor beta chain. As yet, its antigen is unknown. V was shortened by 3 bases and J by 8 bases, with 10 bases between the two germline ends. The CDR3 totals 12 residues. Germline V gene lookup returns CDR1 MDHEN and CDR2 SYDVKM. The data derive from a study of cytomegalovirus exposure and HLA in healthy donors. Points from the study as a whole: An analysis that came later showed most CMV-associated TCR beta chains appearing HLA-restricted.

In the PCR, 60 Vbeta and 13 Jbeta primers were used. Assay used: immunoSEQ multiplex PCR; TCRdb lists only in-frame clones, some missing. Here the sample spans about 110,000 clones, more than 65% being singletons. The clonotype was recovered from a man in his thirties or forties in good health and CMV-seronegative. Specimen: PBMCs. The rearrangement joins TRBV28 to TRBJ1-1, with TRBD1 as a possible D gene (5 bases). The CDR3 nucleotides read TGTGCCAGCAGTTTTAAGGGGTCAGAAGCTTTCTTT. It codes for CASSFKGSEAFF.